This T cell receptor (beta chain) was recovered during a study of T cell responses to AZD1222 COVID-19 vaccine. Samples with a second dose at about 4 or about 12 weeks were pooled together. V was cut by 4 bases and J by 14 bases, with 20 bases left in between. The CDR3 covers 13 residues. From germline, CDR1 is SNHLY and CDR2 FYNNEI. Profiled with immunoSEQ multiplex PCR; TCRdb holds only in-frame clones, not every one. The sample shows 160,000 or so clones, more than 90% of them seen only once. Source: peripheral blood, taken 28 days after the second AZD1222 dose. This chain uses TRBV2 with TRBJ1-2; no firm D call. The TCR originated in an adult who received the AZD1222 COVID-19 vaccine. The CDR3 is CASSGERNLSRTF. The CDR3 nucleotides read TGTGCCAGCAGTGGGGAAAGGAATTTATCGAGAACCTTC.